This T cell receptor beta chain was found in a study of tumor-infiltrating lymphocytes in primary liver carcinoma. A primer matching the constant region was used to make TCR beta cDNA from 500 to 650 ng of total RNA. Researchers made the TCR beta libraries by running three nested multiplex PCR rounds with slightly modified ARM-PCR. TRBV1-TRBV30 forward and Cbeta reverse primers drove the first two roughly 10-cycle rounds. MiXCR, run by TCRdb on the multiplex PCR reads, gives a single entry per CDR3 protein. The repertoire includes 45,000 to 55,000 distinct CDR3 sequences, about three quarters of them detected once, and around 25% sits in the top ten. For each extraction, RNA and DNA were obtained together from approximately 20-30 mg of unsorted bulk tissue. Uniformly, tumor samples exhibited a viable tumor cell fraction exceeding 85%. Relative to its sample, this clonotype is medium-sized. The CDR3 length is 14 residues. V dropped 5 bases and J dropped 8; count of bases not matched to a gene: 8. The germline gives CDR1 SGHAT, CDR2 FQNNGV.

The sample comprised liver tumor tissue from sampling region 2. Subset of the sample: tumor region T2, inferior pole. This TCR derives from a man between 40 and 49 years old with primary liver carcinoma and hepatitis B virus infection. The chain employs TRBV11-2 and TRBJ2-2; 7 positions match TRBD2. CDR3 DNA: TGTGCCAGCAGCAGACTAGCTCCGAGAGGGGAGCTGTTTTTT. The encoded protein is CASSRLAPRGELFF.